A selection of T cell receptor beta chains follows, all from one sample in a study of read filtering for tumor transcriptome and immune sequencing. TCRdb used MiXCR to reprocess the reads, holding one entry per CDR3 protein. The table has more than 35,000 distinct CDR3 sequences, about 15% seen once; the top ten hold roughly 18%. The sample was a population of CD138-negative cells sorted from bone marrow. All receptors derive from a donor aged 40 or older with multiple myeloma. CDR3s include the opening cysteine and the closing phenylalanine or tryptophan. Each record gives: J gene, V gene, D gene, CDR3 length, clone size, CDR3 protein, CDR3 DNA. D genes are given only for firm matches. Clone sizes are given selectively: once, few, many, or a class where the clone is expanded.

TRBJ1-1 TRBV11-2 . 13 many CASSNNRRGEAFF TGTGCCAGCAGCAACAATAGGCGGGGTGAAGCTTTCTTT
TRBJ2-2 TRBV27 . 14 many CASSLFEWSGELFF TGTGCCAGCAGTTTATTTGAGTGGTCCGGGGAGCTGTTTTTT
TRBJ2-7 TRBV15 . 14 few CATSARDLSSEQYF TGTGCCACCAGCGCTCGGGACCTCTCCAGCGAGCAGTACTTC
TRBJ1-2 TRBV5-1 TRBD1 14 . CASSFSGTDYGYTF TGTGCCAGCAGCTTTTCCGGGACAGACTATGGCTACACCTTC
TRBJ2-5 TRBV12-3/TRBV12-4 . 15 many CASSLDTEYQETQYF TGTGCCAGCAGTTTGGACACCGAGTACCAAGAGACCCAGTACTTC
TRBJ2-5 TRBV7-9 TRBD2 15 . CASSFFSGLAETQYF TGTGCCAGCAGCTTCTTTTCTGGACTAGCAGAGACCCAGTACTTC
TRBJ1-4 TRBV2 . 16 many CASSEDMVTYNEKLFF TGTGCCAGCAGTGAAGATATGGTCACCTACAATGAAAAACTGTTTTTT
TRBJ1-4 TRBV2 . 15 many CASSEAPRGDEKLFF TGTGCCAGCAGTGAAGCGCCCCGGGGGGATGAAAAACTGTTTTTT
TRBJ1-4 TRBV7-9 . 13 few CASSFRYNEKLFF TGTGCCAGCAGCTTTCGATATAATGAAAAACTGTTTTTT
TRBJ2-5 TRBV11-2 TRBD1 15 . CASSSGTGSRETQYF TGTGCCAGCAGCTCCGGGACAGGGTCGAGGGAGACCCAGTACTTC
TRBJ2-3 TRBV5-6 . 15 many CASSFIGTSTDTQYF TGTGCCAGCAGCTTCATAGGGACCTCCACAGATACGCAGTATTTT
TRBJ2-7 TRBV5-1 TRBD2 12 many CASGGESYEQYF TGCGCCAGCGGGGGGGAGTCCTACGAGCAGTACTTC
TRBJ2-7 TRBV4-3 . 13 many CASSQDRRYEQYF TGCGCCAGCAGCCAGGACAGACGCTACGAGCAGTACTTC
TRBJ1-1 TRBV28 TRBD1 15 few CASTGRGELDTEAFF TGTGCCAGCACTGGCAGGGGGGAATTGGACACTGAAGCTTTCTTT
TRBJ1-1 TRBV5-1 . 17 many CASSLVLSRVIGPEAFF TGCGCCAGCAGCTTGGTATTATCGAGGGTCATCGGCCCTGAAGCTTTCTTT
TRBJ1-5 TRBV12-3/TRBV12-4 . 14 few CASSLERENQSQHF TGTGCCAGCAGTTTAGAACGAGAAAATCAGTCCCAGCATTTT
TRBJ1-4 TRBV3-1 . 17 many CASSQDYLGETNEKLFF TGTGCCAGCAGCCAAGATTATCTCGGAGAAACTAATGAAAAACTGTTTTTT
TRBJ1-6 TRBV7-6 TRBD1 14 many CASSQGVFNSPLHF TGTGCCAGTTCTCAGGGGGTCTTTAATTCACCCCTCCACTTT
TRBJ2-4 TRBV27 TRBD2 19 many CASSRVGGAGSIAKNIQYF TGTGCCAGCAGTCGGGTCGGGGGGGCCGGTTCTATAGCCAAAAACATTCAGTACTTC
TRBJ1-1 TRBV29-1 . 14 many CSVGPPYWGTEAFF TGCAGCGTTGGGCCACCTTACTGGGGGACTGAAGCTTTCTTT
TRBJ2-6 TRBV7-6 . 15 many CASSLGASGANVLTF TGTGCCAGCAGCTTAGGTGCCTCTGGGGCCAACGTCCTGACTTTC
TRBJ2-5 TRBV4-3 . 15 many CASSQDGTNQETQYF TGCGCCAGCAGCCAAGATGGAACTAACCAAGAGACCCAGTACTTC
TRBJ1-6 TRBV7-3 . 16 many CASSLLPRSTGSPLHF TGTGCCAGCAGCTTATTGCCCAGGAGTACTGGTTCACCCCTCCACTTT
TRBJ1-5 TRBV5-1 . 15 many CASSLRGGGDQPQHF TGCGCCAGCAGCCTCAGGGGCGGAGGGGATCAGCCCCAGCATTTT
TRBJ2-3 TRBV7-2 . 15 many CASSPYGPPTDTQYF TGTGCCAGCAGCCCCTATGGACCTCCCACAGATACGCAGTATTTT
TRBJ2-7 TRBV5-1 TRBD1 12 . CANPGGQDEQYF TGCGCCAACCCAGGGGGTCAGGACGAGCAGTACTTC
TRBJ1-2 TRBV2 . 13 many CASRPPGNYGYTF TGTGCCAGCAGGCCCCCGGGGAACTATGGCTACACCTTC
TRBJ1-5 TRBV5-4 TRBD1 13 . CASSFRGRKPQHF TGTGCCAGCAGCTTCAGGGGGCGAAAGCCCCAGCATTTT
TRBJ1-4 TRBV5-1 . 14 many CASSPDSTNEKLFF TGCGCCAGCAGCCCCGACAGCACTAATGAAAAACTGTTTTTT
TRBJ1-5 TRBV9 TRBD1 18 many CASTPFVWSDRDNQPQHF TGTGCCAGCACCCCGTTTGTGTGGTCGGACAGGGATAATCAGCCCCAGCATTTT
TRBJ2-7 TRBV5-1 . 15 few CASSLTPGGQYEQYF TGCGCCAGCAGCTTGACGCCCGGGGGCCAATACGAGCAGTACTTC
TRBJ2-7 TRBV20-1 . 12 many CSASLSIYEQYF TGCAGTGCTAGCTTATCGATCTACGAGCAGTACTTC
TRBJ2-1 TRBV5-1 TRBD2 15 many CASSLERGLYNEQSF TGCGCCAGCAGCTTGGAGCGGGGGCTGTACAATGAGCAGTCCTTC
TRBJ1-5 TRBV23-1 . 15 many CASSQSNGSNQPQHF TGCGCCAGCAGTCAATCTAACGGTAGCAATCAGCCCCAGCATTTT
TRBJ2-7 TRBV7-2 TRBD2 16 few CASSLTTSGGAYEQYF TGTGCCAGCAGCTTAACGACTAGCGGGGGGGCCTACGAGCAGTACTTC
TRBJ2-1 TRBV20-1 . 15 many CSARDPGGDGDEQFF TGCAGTGCTAGAGATCCGGGGGGCGATGGGGATGAGCAGTTCTTC
TRBJ2-3 TRBV7-2 TRBD1 16 many CASSPRGQESPDTQYF TGTGCCAGCAGCCCCCGGGGACAGGAGTCCCCAGATACGCAGTATTTT
TRBJ2-7 TRBV5-1 . 14 many CASSFTDPSYEQYF TGCGCCAGCAGCTTTACGGATCCGTCCTACGAGCAGTACTTC
TRBJ2-1 TRBV7-9 . 15 . CASSPRGSSYNGQFF TGTGCCAGCAGCCCGCGGGGCAGCTCCTACAATGGGCAGTTCTTC
TRBJ2-1 TRBV7-9 TRBD2 17 many CASSLRSGGTPYNEQFF TGTGCCAGCAGCTTAAGAAGCGGGGGGACGCCCTACAATGAGCAGTTCTTC
TRBJ2-1 TRBV14 TRBD2 15 . CASSQGLAGYNGQFF TGTGCCAGCAGCCAAGGACTAGCGGGGTACAATGGGCAGTTCTTC